These T cell receptor beta chains were read from a single sample in a study of T cell changes during pregnancy in multiple sclerosis. The data were produced by immunoSEQ multiplex PCR, yet TCRdb's version contains in-frame clones alone and is incomplete. This sample carries around 57,000 clones, 75% to 90% of them seen once, and the ten largest clones take roughly 0.9%. The sample was peripheral blood, taken in the first trimester of pregnancy. The receptors derive from a female donor in good health, enrolled as a control in a pregnancy study. The CDR3 runs from the conserved cysteine through the conserved F or W. The order of the fields is clone size, J gene, V gene, D gene, CDR3 protein, CDR3 DNA. The D gene is left open where the match is weak. A row's size may be missing; if present it is once, few, many or a size class.

clone_size: -
j_call: TRBJ1-2
v_call: TRBV27
d_call: TRBD1
cdr3_aa: CASRQGIDYTF
cdr3_nt: TGTGCCAGCCGACAGGGAATTGACTACACCTTC

clone_size: -
j_call: TRBJ1-2
v_call: TRBV30
d_call: -
cdr3_aa: CAWSVRGGYGYTF
cdr3_nt: TGTGCCTGGAGTGTTAGAGGAGGGTATGGCTACACCTTC

clone_size: -
j_call: TRBJ1-1
v_call: TRBV6-5
d_call: TRBD1
cdr3_aa: CASSPGTGSTEAFF
cdr3_nt: TGTGCCAGCAGCCCCGGGACAGGGAGCACTGAAGCTTTCTTT

clone_size: -
j_call: TRBJ2-5
v_call: TRBV7-9
d_call: -
cdr3_aa: CASSSRGGVLQETQYF
cdr3_nt: TGTGCCAGCAGCTCTAGGGGCGGGGTGCTCCAAGAGACCCAGTACTTC

clone_size: -
j_call: TRBJ2-4
v_call: TRBV30
d_call: -
cdr3_aa: CAWSVFGSWGAKNIQYF
cdr3_nt: TGTGCCTGGAGTGTTTTCGGGAGCTGGGGAGCCAAAAACATTCAGTACTTC

clone_size: -
j_call: TRBJ1-5
v_call: TRBV4-2
d_call: -
cdr3_aa: CASSEGTAPQPQHF
cdr3_nt: TGTGCCAGCAGCGAGGGCACAGCCCCTCAGCCCCAGCATTTT

clone_size: -
j_call: TRBJ1-1
v_call: TRBV30
d_call: -
cdr3_aa: CAWKRVDTEAFF
cdr3_nt: TGTGCCTGGAAGAGGGTGGACACTGAAGCTTTCTTT

clone_size: -
j_call: TRBJ1-1
v_call: TRBV7-2
d_call: -
cdr3_aa: CASSLASALTEAFF
cdr3_nt: TGTGCCAGCAGCTTAGCGTCAGCGCTCACTGAAGCTTTCTTT

clone_size: -
j_call: TRBJ1-3
v_call: TRBV6-1
d_call: -
cdr3_aa: CASSDGPTSGNTIYF
cdr3_nt: TGTGCCAGCAGTGACGGTCCTACCTCTGGAAACACCATATATTTT

clone_size: once
j_call: TRBJ1-4
v_call: TRBV6-6
d_call: TRBD1
cdr3_aa: CASSSATGELFF
cdr3_nt: TGTGCCAGCAGTTCGGCGACAGGGGAACTGTTTTTT

clone_size: -
j_call: TRBJ1-5
v_call: TRBV18
d_call: TRBD1
cdr3_aa: CASSPGTVDQPQHF
cdr3_nt: TGTGCCAGCTCACCTGGGACAGTCGATCAGCCCCAGCATTTT

clone_size: -
j_call: TRBJ1-1
v_call: TRBV5-1
d_call: -
cdr3_aa: CASSFGGEGTEAFF
cdr3_nt: TGCGCCAGCAGCTTCGGGGGTGAGGGCACTGAAGCTTTCTTT

clone_size: -
j_call: TRBJ1-6
v_call: TRBV7-2
d_call: -
cdr3_aa: CASNRSGPLSPLHF
cdr3_nt: TGTGCCAGCAACCGGTCAGGGCCCCTATCACCCCTCCACTTT

clone_size: -
j_call: TRBJ1-4
v_call: TRBV6-1
d_call: TRBD1
cdr3_aa: CASREQGARNEKLFF
cdr3_nt: TGTGCCAGCAGGGAACAGGGGGCGCGTAATGAAAAACTGTTTTTT

clone_size: -
j_call: TRBJ1-6
v_call: TRBV7-9
d_call: -
cdr3_aa: CASSPWTENSPLHF
cdr3_nt: TGTGCCAGCAGCCCATGGACAGAAAATTCACCCCTCCACTTT

clone_size: -
j_call: TRBJ2-7
v_call: TRBV5-1
d_call: -
cdr3_aa: CASSLEEEPIYF
cdr3_nt: TGCGCCAGCAGCTTGGAGGAGGAACCGATTTACTTC

clone_size: -
j_call: TRBJ2-3
v_call: TRBV6-4
d_call: -
cdr3_aa: CASSETHGLADTQYF
cdr3_nt: TGTGCCAGCAGTGAGACCCACGGATTAGCTGATACGCAGTATTTT

clone_size: -
j_call: TRBJ1-5
v_call: TRBV4-2
d_call: TRBD1
cdr3_aa: CASSPGTGQGEGQPQHF
cdr3_nt: TGTGCCAGCAGCCCAGGGACTGGACAGGGAGAAGGTCAGCCCCAGCATTTT

clone_size: -
j_call: TRBJ2-3
v_call: TRBV5-1
d_call: TRBD2
cdr3_aa: CASSLVRGGTDTQYF
cdr3_nt: TGCGCCAGCAGCTTGGTTCGGGGGGGCACAGATACGCAGTATTTT

clone_size: few
j_call: TRBJ1-6
v_call: TRBV5-6
d_call: -
cdr3_aa: CASSPEQSSYNSPLHF
cdr3_nt: TGTGCCAGCAGCCCGGAACAGAGCTCCTATAATTCACCCCTCCACTTT

clone_size: -
j_call: TRBJ1-1
v_call: TRBV19
d_call: -
cdr3_aa: CASSKTAEAFF
cdr3_nt: TGTGCCAGTAGCAAGACAGCTGAAGCTTTCTTT

clone_size: -
j_call: TRBJ2-7
v_call: TRBV30
d_call: TRBD2
cdr3_aa: CAWRTSGTTYEQYF
cdr3_nt: TGTGCCTGGAGGACTAGCGGGACGACGTACGAGCAGTACTTC

clone_size: -
j_call: TRBJ1-5
v_call: TRBV6-5
d_call: -
cdr3_aa: CATQGREGNQPQHF
cdr3_nt: TGTGCCACCCAAGGAAGAGAGGGCAATCAGCCCCAGCATTTT

clone_size: -
j_call: TRBJ2-5
v_call: TRBV7-2
d_call: TRBD1
cdr3_aa: CASSPDRGSETQYF
cdr3_nt: TGTGCCAGCAGCCCGGACAGGGGTTCAGAGACCCAGTACTTC

clone_size: -
j_call: TRBJ2-1
v_call: TRBV10-3
d_call: TRBD2
cdr3_aa: CAISARLAGPHSGEQFF
cdr3_nt: TGTGCCATCAGTGCCCGACTAGCGGGGCCTCATAGTGGTGAGCAGTTCTTC

clone_size: once
j_call: TRBJ2-6
v_call: TRBV2
d_call: -
cdr3_aa: CASSERSSGANVLTF
cdr3_nt: TGTGCCAGCAGTGAACGGAGCTCTGGGGCCAACGTCCTGACTTTC

clone_size: -
j_call: TRBJ1-1
v_call: TRBV5-4
d_call: -
cdr3_aa: CASSFRGLNTEAFF
cdr3_nt: TGTGCCAGCAGCTTCAGGGGATTGAACACTGAAGCTTTCTTT

clone_size: -
j_call: TRBJ1-5
v_call: TRBV19
d_call: -
cdr3_aa: CASSPGFSNQPQHF
cdr3_nt: TGTGCCAGTAGTCCGGGATTTTCCAATCAGCCCCAGCATTTT

clone_size: -
j_call: TRBJ2-3
v_call: TRBV30
d_call: TRBD1
cdr3_aa: CAWRGGDRVTDTQYF
cdr3_nt: TGTGCCTGGAGAGGGGGGGACAGGGTGACAGATACGCAGTATTTT

clone_size: -
j_call: TRBJ1-2
v_call: TRBV14
d_call: -
cdr3_aa: CASSQGGLGAGYGYTF
cdr3_nt: TGTGCCAGCAGCCAAGGGGGGTTGGGGGCCGGCTATGGCTACACCTTC

clone_size: -
j_call: TRBJ2-7
v_call: TRBV6-5
d_call: TRBD1
cdr3_aa: CASRDRMEYEQYF
cdr3_nt: TGTGCCAGCCGGGACAGGATGGAGTACGAGCAGTACTTC

clone_size: -
j_call: TRBJ1-1
v_call: TRBV12-5
d_call: TRBD1
cdr3_aa: CASGSGQGFTEAFF
cdr3_nt: TGTGCTAGTGGTTCGGGACAGGGTTTCACTGAAGCTTTCTTT

clone_size: -
j_call: TRBJ1-4
v_call: TRBV27
d_call: -
cdr3_aa: CASSLWTPGQGGDGEKLFF
cdr3_nt: TGTGCCAGCAGTTTATGGACCCCAGGGCAGGGAGGGGATGGAGAAAAACTGTTTTTT

clone_size: once
j_call: TRBJ2-5
v_call: TRBV15
d_call: TRBD2
cdr3_aa: CATSRGLAAEIETQYF
cdr3_nt: TGTGCCACCAGCAGAGGGCTAGCGGCAGAGATAGAGACCCAGTACTTC

clone_size: once
j_call: TRBJ1-5
v_call: TRBV7-2
d_call: -
cdr3_aa: CASSLSGGNQPQHF
cdr3_nt: TGTGCCAGCAGCTTATCCGGGGGCAATCAGCCCCAGCATTTT

clone_size: -
j_call: TRBJ2-1
v_call: TRBV9
d_call: TRBD2
cdr3_aa: CASSSGTSGGSRFPLDEQFF
cdr3_nt: TGTGCCAGCAGCTCCGGGACTAGCGGGGGTTCTAGGTTCCCCTTAGATGAGCAGTTCTTC

clone_size: -
j_call: TRBJ2-2
v_call: TRBV11-3
d_call: -
cdr3_aa: CASSRSRLETGELFF
cdr3_nt: TGTGCCAGCAGCCGGTCACGACTCGAGACCGGGGAGCTGTTTTTT

clone_size: -
j_call: TRBJ1-6
v_call: TRBV6-1
d_call: -
cdr3_aa: CASSGVLGPRSYNSPLHF
cdr3_nt: TGTGCCAGCAGTGGCGTATTGGGGCCCCGCTCCTATAATTCACCCCTCCACTTT

clone_size: -
j_call: TRBJ1-5
v_call: TRBV27
d_call: TRBD1
cdr3_aa: CASSDRGPLGNQPQHF
cdr3_nt: TGTGCCAGCAGTGACAGGGGGCCTCTTGGCAATCAGCCCCAGCATTTT

clone_size: -
j_call: TRBJ1-1
v_call: TRBV7-3
d_call: -
cdr3_aa: CASSLGEGTEAFF
cdr3_nt: TGTGCCAGCAGCTTAGGGGAGGGCACTGAAGCTTTCTTT

clone_size: -
j_call: TRBJ2-5
v_call: TRBV11-2
d_call: -
cdr3_aa: CASSLDHDRRGQETQYF
cdr3_nt: TGTGCCAGCAGCTTAGATCATGACAGAAGGGGCCAAGAGACCCAGTACTTC

clone_size: -
j_call: TRBJ2-7
v_call: TRBV7-6
d_call: -
cdr3_aa: CASSQMGGEQYF
cdr3_nt: TGTGCCAGCAGCCAAATGGGGGGCGAGCAGTACTTC

clone_size: -
j_call: TRBJ1-2
v_call: TRBV11-2
d_call: -
cdr3_aa: CASSLDTGYKANYGYTF
cdr3_nt: TGTGCCAGCAGCTTAGATACAGGATATAAAGCTAACTATGGCTACACCTTC

clone_size: few
j_call: TRBJ1-1
v_call: TRBV29-1
d_call: -
cdr3_aa: CSATYGTEAFF
cdr3_nt: TGCAGCGCTACTTATGGTACTGAAGCTTTCTTT

clone_size: -
j_call: TRBJ1-1
v_call: TRBV19
d_call: -
cdr3_aa: CASRSGREGAFF
cdr3_nt: TGTGCCAGTAGGTCAGGGCGGGAAGGAGCTTTCTTT

clone_size: -
j_call: TRBJ2-2
v_call: TRBV5-4
d_call: TRBD1
cdr3_aa: CASSWGQAGNTGELFF
cdr3_nt: TGTGCCAGCAGCTGGGGACAGGCGGGGAACACCGGGGAGCTGTTTTTT

clone_size: -
j_call: TRBJ2-3
v_call: TRBV6-1
d_call: TRBD2
cdr3_aa: CASTGTSGTDTQYF
cdr3_nt: TGTGCCAGCACTGGGACTAGCGGCACAGATACGCAGTATTTT

clone_size: -
j_call: TRBJ2-6
v_call: TRBV4-3
d_call: TRBD1
cdr3_aa: CASSQSQGGPGGANVLTF
cdr3_nt: TGCGCCAGCAGCCAATCACAGGGGGGCCCCGGTGGGGCCAACGTCCTGACTTTC

clone_size: -
j_call: TRBJ1-2
v_call: TRBV6-1
d_call: -
cdr3_aa: CATSAGGRYGYTF
cdr3_nt: TGTGCCACCTCTGCCGGGGGAAGATATGGCTACACCTTC

clone_size: -
j_call: TRBJ2-2
v_call: TRBV14
d_call: -
cdr3_aa: CASTPWGVNTGELFF
cdr3_nt: TGTGCCAGCACCCCATGGGGGGTGAACACCGGGGAGCTGTTTTTT

clone_size: -
j_call: TRBJ1-4
v_call: TRBV10-3
d_call: TRBD1
cdr3_aa: CAISDSDRGQGGEKLFF
cdr3_nt: TGTGCCATCAGTGATTCTGACAGGGGGCAAGGAGGTGAAAAACTGTTTTTT

clone_size: -
j_call: TRBJ2-1
v_call: TRBV6-5
d_call: TRBD1
cdr3_aa: CASFAGGSYNEQFF
cdr3_nt: TGTGCCAGCTTTGCAGGGGGCTCCTACAATGAGCAGTTCTTC

clone_size: few
j_call: TRBJ2-1
v_call: TRBV7-8
d_call: TRBD2
cdr3_aa: CASSLSGTSGGAYNEQFF
cdr3_nt: TGTGCCAGCAGCCTATCCGGGACTAGCGGGGGGGCCTACAATGAGCAGTTCTTC

clone_size: -
j_call: TRBJ2-7
v_call: TRBV6-4
d_call: -
cdr3_aa: CASRVQGNYEQYF
cdr3_nt: TGTGCCAGCAGAGTACAGGGAAATTACGAGCAGTACTTC

clone_size: -
j_call: TRBJ1-1
v_call: TRBV2
d_call: -
cdr3_aa: CASREQGSGEAFF
cdr3_nt: TGTGCCAGCAGGGAACAGGGATCGGGTGAAGCTTTCTTT

clone_size: -
j_call: TRBJ2-1
v_call: TRBV7-9
d_call: TRBD2
cdr3_aa: CASSSTSGGSYNEQFF
cdr3_nt: TGTGCCAGCAGCTCAACTAGCGGGGGGTCCTACAATGAGCAGTTCTTC

clone_size: -
j_call: TRBJ2-1
v_call: TRBV30
d_call: -
cdr3_aa: CAWSVGVERDEQFF
cdr3_nt: TGTGCCTGGAGTGTAGGAGTCGAACGAGATGAGCAGTTCTTC

clone_size: -
j_call: TRBJ2-1
v_call: TRBV6-4
d_call: TRBD2
cdr3_aa: CASSRAGGPYNEQFF
cdr3_nt: TGTGCCAGCAGTAGAGCGGGGGGTCCCTACAATGAGCAGTTCTTC